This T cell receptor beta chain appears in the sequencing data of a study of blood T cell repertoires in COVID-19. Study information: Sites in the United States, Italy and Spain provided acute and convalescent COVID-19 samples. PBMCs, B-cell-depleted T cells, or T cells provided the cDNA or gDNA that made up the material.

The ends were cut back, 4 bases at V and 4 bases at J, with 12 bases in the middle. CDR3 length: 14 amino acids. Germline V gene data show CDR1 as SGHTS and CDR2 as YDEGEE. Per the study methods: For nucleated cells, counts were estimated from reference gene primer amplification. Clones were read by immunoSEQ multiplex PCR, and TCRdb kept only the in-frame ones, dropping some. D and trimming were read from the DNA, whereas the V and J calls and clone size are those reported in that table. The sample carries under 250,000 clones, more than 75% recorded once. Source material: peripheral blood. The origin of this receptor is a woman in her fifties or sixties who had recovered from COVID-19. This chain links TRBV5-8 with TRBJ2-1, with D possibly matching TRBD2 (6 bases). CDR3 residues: CASSNRESYNEQFF. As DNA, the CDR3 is TGTGCCAGCAGCAACCGGGAGAGTTACAATGAGCAGTTCTTC.